The 4 T cell receptor beta chains in this list originate from one sample, sequenced in a study of a mutant IDH1 vaccine in newly diagnosed glioma. Their antigen targets remain unknown. Time point of the sample: week 47, end of study. What each vaccine dose contained was 300 ug of mutant IDH1 20-mer peptide, accompanied by topical imiquimod. The repertoire was sequenced with immunoSEQ multiplex PCR; TCRdb's copy has only in-frame clones and lacks some. The sample shows about 90,000 clones, roughly nine tenths of them seen only once. The specimen comprised PBMCs, sampled from a glioma patient whose treatment included an IDH1 peptide vaccine. The receptors originated from a woman aged 45-59 years with glioma.

This clone was seen just once. The chain employs TRBV5-1 and TRBJ1-2, with TRBD1 matching over 12 bases. The germline CDR1 and CDR2 sequences are SGHRS and YFSETQ. The length of the CDR3 is 15 residues. Unmatched junction bases numbered 8, after V lost 4 bases and J lost 7 bases. CDR3 DNA: TGCGCCAGCAGCGAGGGACAGGGGGCCTTTCCTGGCTACACCTTC. This translates into CASSEGQGAFPGYTF.

The chain links TRBV11-2 to TRBJ2-4; D may correspond to TRBD1 or TRBD2 (5 bases each). With 0 bases removed from V and 9 bases from J, the gap between germline ends came to 9 bases. The CDR3 contains 13 residues. Germline V lookup: CDR1 SGHAT, CDR2 FQNNGV. The CDR3 region is CASSLDWGTIQYF. CDR3 DNA: TGTGCCAGCAGCTTAGATTGGGGGACCATTCAGTACTTC.

V and J are TRBV28 and TRBJ2-1, with D perhaps TRBD1 (6 bases). This CDR3 is 11 amino acids long. Trimming cost V 5 bases and J 10 bases, with 9 bases left between them. CDR1 MDHEN and CDR2 SYDVKM come from the germline V gene. The chain's CDR3 is CASSIRGEQFF. As DNA, the CDR3 is TGTGCCAGCAGTATAAGGGGGGAGCAGTTCTTC.

On this clone itself: Other nucleotide sequences from this sample produce the same CDR3. V usage is TRBV5-6 and J usage is TRBJ2-7; D is unresolved. The germline CDR1 and CDR2 sequences are SGHDT and YYEEEE. This CDR3 region has 11 residues. V lost 3 bases to trimming and J lost 4 bases, with 5 bases between them. In DNA form, the CDR3 reads TGTGCCAGCAGCTACTCGTACGAGCAGTACTTC. Protein product: CASSYSYEQYF.